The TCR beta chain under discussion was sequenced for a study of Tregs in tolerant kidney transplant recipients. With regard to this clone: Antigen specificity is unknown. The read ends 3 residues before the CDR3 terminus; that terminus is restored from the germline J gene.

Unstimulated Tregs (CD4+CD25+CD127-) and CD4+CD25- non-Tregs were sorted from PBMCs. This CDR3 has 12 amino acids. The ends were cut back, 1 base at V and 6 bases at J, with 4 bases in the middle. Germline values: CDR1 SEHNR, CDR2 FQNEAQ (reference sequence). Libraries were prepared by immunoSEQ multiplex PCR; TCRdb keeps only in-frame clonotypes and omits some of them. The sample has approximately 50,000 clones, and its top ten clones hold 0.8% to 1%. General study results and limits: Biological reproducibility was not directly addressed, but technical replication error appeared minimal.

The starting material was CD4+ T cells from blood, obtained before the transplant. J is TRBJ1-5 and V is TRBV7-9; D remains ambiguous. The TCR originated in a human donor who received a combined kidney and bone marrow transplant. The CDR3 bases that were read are TGTGCCAGCAGCTTAGAGGGTCAGCCC. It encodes CASSLEGQP. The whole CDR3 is CASSLEGQPQHF.